This TCR beta chain was profiled in a study of T cell repertoires in cytomegalovirus infection. Study background: CMV epitopes that were recently identified and HLA-C-restricted were used alongside well-studied HLA-B-restricted ones.

Each CDR3 protein is one row after TCRdb ran MiXCR on the reads. The sample has roughly 200,000 distinct CDR3 sequences, less than 50% seen once. This clonotype has more than one count but fewer than ten. Its cognate antigen is unknown. The source was CD8+ T cells from cultured PBMCs, collected from culture after CMV antigen stimulation. This sequence originates from a human donor in good health (CMV status not recorded). Some clones in this sample may be carry-over from other donors' samples.

The CDR3 reads CATRERADTEAFF. In DNA, the CDR3 is TGTGCCACCAGGGAAAGGGCGGACACTGAAGCTTTCTTT. V is TRBV24-1 and J is TRBJ1-1, with D unresolved. The CDR3 runs to 13 residues. V shed 7 bases and J shed 3 bases, with 11 bases lying between them. Germline V gene lookup returns CDR1 KGHDR and CDR2 SFDVKD.